These 32 T cell receptor beta chains came from one sample sequenced in a study of patients and donors after allogeneic stem cell transplantation. Each CDR3 protein is one row after TCRdb ran MiXCR on the RT-PCR reads. The profile shows a few hundred thousand distinct CDR3 sequences, 35% to 45% of them singletons. Sequences were obtained from blood, either unsorted or a sorted T cell fraction (not recorded which). These receptors were collected from a human donor who was either an allogeneic HSCT recipient or a stem cell or donor lymphocyte infusion donor (not recorded which). It is not recorded whose cells these are; they may come from a transplant donor.

Only a few counts were recorded for this clonotype. The chain couples TRBV12-3 or TRBV12-4 to TRBJ1-6, with 7 bases fitting TRBD1. CDR3 size: 16 residues. Trimming cost V 5 bases and J 10 bases; bases outside gene matches: 14. CDR3: CASSIRTGHTQSPLHF. The CDR3 coding sequence is TGTGCCAGCAGTATACGGACAGGACACACTCAATCACCCCTCCACTTT.

The chain employs TRBV5-1 and TRBJ1-2; D not certain. V lost 2 bases, J lost 4 bases, and 9 bases lay in between. CDR3 length equals 13 residues. Per germline, CDR1 SGHRS and CDR2 YFSETQ. CDR3 residues: CASSFAESYGYTF. CDR3 nucleotide sequence: TGCGCCAGCAGCTTCGCTGAATCCTATGGCTACACCTTC. Full variable domain (remainder filled in from reference TRBV5-1 and TRBJ1-2): KAGVTQTPRYLIKTRGQQVTLSCSPISGHRSVSWYQQTPGQGLQFLFEYFSETQRNKGNFPGRFSGRQFSNSRSEMNVSTLELGDSALYLCASSFAESYGYTFGSGTRLTVV.

The chain recombines TRBV3-1 with TRBJ1-2; D is perhaps TRBD1 (5 bases). Trimming removed 0 bases from V and 2 bases from J, with 10 bases in between. Germline CDR1 LGHDT, CDR2 YNNKEL (reference sequence). CDR3 length equals 15 residues. This chain's CDR3 is CASSQDWGQNYGYTF. The CDR3, as DNA: TGTGCCAGCAGCCAAGATTGGGGCCAGAACTATGGCTACACCTTC.

The V and J genes are TRBV28 and TRBJ2-5, with TRBD1 matching over 7 bases. Trimming took 6 bases from V and 1 from J; bases not matched to a gene: 5. This CDR3 is 14 amino acids long. Germline V gene sequence: CDR1 MDHEN, CDR2 SYDVKM. Here the CDR3 reads CASRLGQFQETQYF. The CDR3 DNA is TGTGCCAGCAGACTGGGACAGTTCCAAGAGACCCAGTACTTC.

The V gene is TRBV7-9, the J gene TRBJ2-2; the D gene is possibly TRBD1 (5 bases). Trimming removed 2 bases from V and 2 bases from J, with 12 bases in between. The CDR3 has 16 residues. CDR1 and CDR2 (germline): SEHNR, FQNEAQ (reference sequence). The CDR3: CASSLSGISNTGELFF. The CDR3 DNA is TGTGCCAGCAGCTTATCAGGGATCTCAAACACCGGGGAGCTGTTTTTT.

This rearrangement joins TRBV6-2 or TRBV6-3 to TRBJ2-5; D unresolved. From germline, CDR1 is MNHEY and CDR2 SVGEGT. The CDR3 is 12 amino acids. V gave up 5 bases and J gave up 1 base, with 5 bases separating them. The CDR3 is CASSDVQETQYF. As DNA, the CDR3 is TGTGCCAGCAGTGACGTCCAAGAGACCCAGTACTTC.

The chain is built from TRBV20-1 and TRBJ2-1, with TRBD2 identical over 8 bases. The germline CDR1 and CDR2 sequences are DFQATT and SNEGSKA (reference sequence). With 3 bases clipped from V and 6 bases from J, the junction kept 10 bases outside the gene matches. CDR3 length: 15 amino acids. Here the CDR3 reads CSASRASGPGNEQFF. CDR3 DNA: TGCAGTGCTAGCAGGGCTAGCGGGCCCGGCAATGAGCAGTTCTTC.

In this sample, this clonotype turned up a few times. This rearrangement joins TRBV6-1 to TRBJ1-6, with a possible D match to TRBD1 (5 bases). Germline V gene lookup returns CDR1 MNHNS and CDR2 SASEGT. The CDR3 totals 13 residues. Trimming shortened V by 0 bases and J by 13 bases, and 10 bases separated the two germline ends. The CDR3 sequence: CASSEAGRLPLHF. The DNA of the CDR3 is TGTGCCAGCAGTGAAGCGGGGCGGCTTCCCCTCCACTTT.

J is TRBJ2-5 and V is TRBV10-2; D is uncertain. Trimming pared 7 bases from V and 5 bases from J, leaving 17 bases between. Germline values: CDR1 WSHSY, CDR2 SAAADI. The CDR3 extends over 14 amino acids. The CDR3 nucleotides read TGCGCCAGCAATCCGGGCGCCTTTGGGGAGACCCAGTACTTC. Its protein is CASNPGAFGETQYF.

This clonotype was counted only a few times. This chain links TRBV29-1 with TRBJ1-1, with 8 bases fitting TRBD1. Losses at the gene ends were 7 bases for V and 4 bases for J; bases not matched to a gene: 2. Germline V gene data show CDR1 as SQVTM and CDR2 as ANQGSEA. The CDR3 extends over 11 amino acids. The CDR3 is CSGQGPTEAFF. The CDR3 DNA reads TGCAGCGGACAGGGGCCCACTGAAGCTTTCTTT.

In this sample, this clonotype turned up once. The J gene is TRBJ2-6, the V gene TRBV20-1; TRBD1 agrees at 8 bases. CDR1 is DFQATT, CDR2 SNEGSKA, per germline (reference sequence). The CDR3 loop spans 16 amino acids. V lost 3 bases, J lost 0 bases, and 4 bases stayed unmatched. The CDR3 loop is CSARVDRASGANVLTF. The CDR3 DNA sequence: TGCAGTGCTAGGGTGGACAGGGCCTCTGGGGCCAACGTCCTGACTTTC.

This clonotype has a handful of counts. The J gene is TRBJ1-5, the V gene TRBV2; no firm D call. This CDR3 region has 12 residues. V was cut by 7 bases and J by 6 bases, with 10 bases left in between. Germline CDR1 and CDR2: SNHLY and FYNNEI. For the CDR3, the DNA is TGTGCCAGCAAGGGATATGGTCAGCCCCAGCATTTT. Amino acids: CASKGYGQPQHF.

This clonotype appeared a few times. This chain uses TRBV20-1 with TRBJ1-1; D unclear. Germline CDR1 reads DFQATT; CDR2 reads SNEGSKA (reference sequence). Between the trimmed V and J ends, which lost 1 base and 0 bases, there was a span of 6 bases. The CDR3 totals 13 residues. CDR3 DNA sequence: TGCAGTGCTAGAGTACAAATGAACACTGAAGCTTTCTTT. This gives the protein CSARVQMNTEAFF.

This clonotype was detected only a few times. The V gene is TRBV13, the J gene TRBJ1-2; D might be TRBD1 (5 bases). V was pared by 4 bases and J by 0 bases, with 12 bases between. The CDR3 has 15 amino acids. Germline values: CDR1 PRHDT, CDR2 FYEKMQ (reference sequence). The CDR3 DNA reads as TGTGCCAGCAGCTCCCCGGGGCTGGCTAACTATGGCTACACCTTC. Amino acid sequence: CASSSPGLANYGYTF.

The rearrangement links TRBV24-1 to TRBJ2-1; unclear D gene. CDR3 length equals 15 residues. The V end lost 5 bases, the J end lost 8 bases, and 18 bases lay between the germline ends. Germline lookup yields CDR1 KGHDR and CDR2 SFDVKD. The CDR3: CATSVPGQIHDEQFF. Written as DNA, the CDR3 is TGTGCCACCAGTGTACCGGGTCAGATCCACGATGAGCAGTTCTTC.

A single count supports this clonotype. The rearrangement uses TRBV19 and TRBJ2-2; 8 bases are shared with TRBD2. J was trimmed by 3 bases and V by 1 base; bases with no gene match: 25. There are 23 residues in the CDR3. Germline CDR1 LNHDA, CDR2 SQIVND (reference sequence). CDR3 DNA: TGTGCCAGTAGTATAGGGTTTTGGTCCCTTAAGCGGGGGAATACTAAGGACACCGGGGAGCTGTTTTTT. It translates to CASSIGFWSLKRGNTKDTGELFF.

The rearrangement joins TRBV5-1 to TRBJ2-2; 11 bases are a match to TRBD1. CDR3 length equals 16 residues. V dropped 3 bases and J dropped 4; count of bases not matched to a gene: 5. Germline V gene sequence: CDR1 SGHRS, CDR2 YFSETQ. The CDR3 bases are TGCGCCAGCAGCTGGACAGGGGGCTGGGGCACCGGGGAGCTGTTTTTT. This translates into CASSWTGGWGTGELFF.

This clonotype was counted a single time. The chain employs TRBV4-3 and TRBJ1-1, with 9 bases matching TRBD1. This CDR3 has 20 residues. Trimming removed 0 bases from V and 0 bases from J; junction bases left unmatched: 14. Germline values: CDR1 LGHNA, CDR2 YSLEER. CDR3 sequence: CASSQEMVTGGRLMNTEAFF. The CDR3 bases are TGCGCCAGCAGCCAAGAGATGGTGACAGGGGGGCGATTAATGAACACTGAAGCTTTCTTT.

Note on this clonotype: The conserved phenylalanine or tryptophan normally closing the CDR3 is absent here, so this likely arose from a read error. V gene TRBV7-3 combines with J gene TRBJ1-1; no reliable D call. V was pared by 2 bases and J by 5 bases, with 12 bases between. This CDR3 comprises 14 residues. The germline gives CDR1 SGHTA, CDR2 FQGTGA. The CDR3 spells CASSLRGAGTEAFL. The CDR3 nucleotides read TGTGCCAGCAGCTTACGGGGAGCCGGGACTGAAGCTTTCCTT.

The chain employs TRBV5-4 and TRBJ2-3; TRBD2 is a possible D gene (6 bases). V lost 0 bases and J 2 bases, leaving 19 bases between the germline ends. CDR1 is SGHNT and CDR2 is YYREEE in the germline V gene (reference sequence). The CDR3 extends over 18 amino acids. CDR3: CASSLGGMGRLATDTQYF. As DNA, the CDR3 is TGTGCCAGCAGCTTGGGTGGGATGGGGAGGCTAGCCACAGATACGCAGTATTTT.

This clonotype has only a few counts. The chain employs TRBV7-9 and TRBJ2-3; no firm D call. The CDR3 totals 12 residues. V was clipped by 5 bases and J by 5 bases, with 8 bases between them. Looked up from germline, CDR1 is SEHNR and CDR2 is FQNEAQ (reference sequence). CDR3 residues: CASSPTKDTQYF. CDR3 nucleotide sequence: TGTGCCAGCAGCCCAACTAAAGATACGCAGTATTTT.

Comments on this clonotype: One junction end disagrees with the germline gene, perhaps due to a read error. The gene calls are TRBV28 and TRBJ1-3; D may be TRBD1 (6 bases). The CDR3 runs to 16 residues. Per germline, CDR1 MDHEN and CDR2 SYDVKM. Here the CDR3 reads CASSFHRVVGGNTVYF. CDR3 nucleotide sequence: TGTGCCAGCAGTTTCCACAGGGTCGTGGGAGGAAACACCGTATATTTT.

V gene TRBV20-1 combines with J gene TRBJ1-4, with a possible D match to TRBD1 (5 bases). Trimming took 0 bases from V and 0 from J, leaving 23 bases between them. Germline CDR1 and CDR2: DFQATT and SNEGSKA (reference sequence). CDR3 size: 20 residues. The CDR3 region has the DNA TGCAGTGCTAGAGATGTGAGGGTCGGGGGTGCGATTGCAACTAATGAAAAACTGTTTTTT. The encoded protein is CSARDVRVGGAIATNEKLFF.

The CDR3 protein is CASSLAFGLYNEQFF. CDR3 coding DNA: TGTGCCAGCAGCTTAGCATTTGGCCTCTACAATGAGCAGTTCTTC. The V gene is TRBV7-2, the J gene TRBJ2-1; D is ambiguous. V lost 0 bases and J lost 3, with 9 bases in between. CDR1 and CDR2 (germline): SGHTA, FQGNSA. The CDR3 has 15 amino acids.

The V and J genes are TRBV20-1 and TRBJ1-4, with D uncertain. CDR3 size: 15 residues. The V end was cut by 3 bases, the J end by 1 base, with 12 bases between. The germline gives CDR1 DFQATT, CDR2 SNEGSKA (reference sequence). CDR3 residues: CSASYSPLTNEKLFF. For the CDR3, the DNA is TGCAGTGCTAGTTATAGCCCTTTAACTAATGAAAAACTGTTTTTT.

This clonotype was detected once. The chain employs TRBV20-1 and TRBJ2-2; perhaps D is TRBD1 or TRBD2 (5 bases each). CDR3 length equals 12 residues. V was cut by 3 bases and J by 4 bases, with 6 bases left in between. CDR1 and CDR2 from the germline V gene are DFQATT and SNEGSKA (reference sequence). This CDR3 is CSARGVTGELFF. Here the CDR3 DNA reads TGCAGTGCTAGGGGGGTCACCGGGGAGCTGTTTTTT.

This clonotype turned up a few times. J is TRBJ1-3 and V is TRBV12-3 or TRBV12-4, with no clear D. The CDR3 length is 14 residues. V was shortened by 3 bases and J by 8 bases, with 14 bases between the two germline ends. CDR3 in DNA: TGTGCCAGCAGTTTGCCAGGAGGCTTATACACCATATATTTT. It specifies CASSLPGGLYTIYF.

The genes are TRBV28 and TRBJ2-5, with D perhaps given as TRBD1 or TRBD2 (5 bases each). The CDR3 loop spans 13 amino acids. Trimming cost V 3 bases and J 2 bases, with 7 bases left between them. Germline-derived CDR1 and CDR2 are MDHEN and SYDVKM. CDR3: CASSFGGQETQYF. The CDR3 region has the DNA TGTGCCAGCAGTTTTGGGGGACAAGAGACCCAGTACTTC.

In its sample, this clonotype was seen a few times. The V and J genes are TRBV5-5 and TRBJ1-5; D not resolved. The CDR3 extends over 13 amino acids. CDR1 and CDR2 from the germline V gene are SGHKS and YYEKEE (reference sequence). The V end lost 1 base, the J end lost 3 bases, and 5 bases lay between the germline ends. The CDR3 nucleotides read TGTGCCAGCAGCTTGTTGCTCAATCAGCCCCAGCATTTT. Its translation: CASSLLLNQPQHF. The full variable domain, in which reference TRBV5-5 and TRBJ1-5 provide the parts outside the CDR3, is DAGVTQSPTHLIKTRGQQVTLRCSPISGHKSVSWYQQVLGQGPQFIFQYYEKEERGRGNFPDRFSARQFPNYSSELNVNALLLGDSALYLCASSLLLNQPQHFGDGTRLSIL.

This clonotype showed up just a few times. The chain has TRBV6-2 or TRBV6-3 and TRBJ1-1, with TRBD1 as a possible D gene (5 bases). The CDR3 has 12 residues. Germline V gene sequence: CDR1 MNHEY, CDR2 SVGEGT. The V end was cut by 2 bases, the J end by 6 bases, with 7 bases between. CDR3 loop: CASSYRGPEAFF. In DNA, the CDR3 is TGTGCCAGCAGTTACAGGGGCCCTGAAGCTTTCTTT.

The chain carries TRBV5-6 and TRBJ1-2, with 8 positions matching TRBD1. The CDR3 totals 13 residues. Germline lookup yields CDR1 SGHDT and CDR2 YYEEEE. J lost 6 bases, V lost 2 bases, and 3 bases had no gene match. The DNA for the CDR3 is TGTGCCAGCAGCTTCAGGGGGCGAAATGGCTACACCTTC. Protein sequence: CASSFRGRNGYTF.

This clonotype rates as medium-sized (0.01 to 0.1%). This chain links TRBV5-1 with TRBJ1-1; 7 nucleotides line up with TRBD1. The germline CDR1 and CDR2 sequences are SGHRS and YFSETQ. The CDR3 has 15 amino acids. The junction had 11 bases not matched to a gene; V was cut back by 4 bases and J by 5 bases. Written as DNA, the CDR3 is TGCGCCAGCAGCCGTTTCCTGACAGGGAGTACTGAAGCTTTCTTT. Translating it yields CASSRFLTGSTEAFF. The whole variable domain, filled in from reference TRBV5-1 and TRBJ1-1, reads KAGVTQTPRYLIKTRGQQVTLSCSPISGHRSVSWYQQTPGQGLQFLFEYFSETQRNKGNFPGRFSGRQFSNSRSEMNVSTLELGDSALYLCASSRFLTGSTEAFFGQGTRLTVV.